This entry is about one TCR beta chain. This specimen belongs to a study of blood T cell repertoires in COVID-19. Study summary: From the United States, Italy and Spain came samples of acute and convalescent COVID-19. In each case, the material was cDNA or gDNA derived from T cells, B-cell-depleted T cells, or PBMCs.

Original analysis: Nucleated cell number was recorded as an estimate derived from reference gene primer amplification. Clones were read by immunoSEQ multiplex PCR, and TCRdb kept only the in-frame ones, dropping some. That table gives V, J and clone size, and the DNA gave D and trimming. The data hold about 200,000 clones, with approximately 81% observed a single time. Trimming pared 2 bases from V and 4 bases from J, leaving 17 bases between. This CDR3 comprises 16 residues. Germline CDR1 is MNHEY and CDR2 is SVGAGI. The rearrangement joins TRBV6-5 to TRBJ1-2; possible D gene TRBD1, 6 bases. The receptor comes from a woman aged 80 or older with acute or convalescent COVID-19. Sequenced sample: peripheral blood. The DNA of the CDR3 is TGTGCCAGCAGTTACAGTGGGCCAGGGGTTAGCTATGGCTACACCTTC. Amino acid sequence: CASSYSGPGVSYGYTF.